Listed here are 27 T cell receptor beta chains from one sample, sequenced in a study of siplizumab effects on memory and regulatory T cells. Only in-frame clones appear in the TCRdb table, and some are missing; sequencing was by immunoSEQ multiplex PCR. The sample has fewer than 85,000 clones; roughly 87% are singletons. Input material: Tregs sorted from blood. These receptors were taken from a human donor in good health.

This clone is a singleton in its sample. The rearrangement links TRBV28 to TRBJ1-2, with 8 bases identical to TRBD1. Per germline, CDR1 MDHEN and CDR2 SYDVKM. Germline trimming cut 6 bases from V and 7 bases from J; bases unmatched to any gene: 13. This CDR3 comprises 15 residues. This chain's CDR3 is CASRETQGVASGYTF. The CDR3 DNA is TGTGCCAGCAGGGAGACACAGGGGGTTGCGAGTGGCTACACCTTC.

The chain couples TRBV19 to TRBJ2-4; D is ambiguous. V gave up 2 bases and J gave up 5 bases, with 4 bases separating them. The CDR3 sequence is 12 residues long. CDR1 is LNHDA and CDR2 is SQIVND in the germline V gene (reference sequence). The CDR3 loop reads CASSISQNIQYF. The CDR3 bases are TGTGCCAGTAGTATAAGCCAAAACATTCAGTACTTC.

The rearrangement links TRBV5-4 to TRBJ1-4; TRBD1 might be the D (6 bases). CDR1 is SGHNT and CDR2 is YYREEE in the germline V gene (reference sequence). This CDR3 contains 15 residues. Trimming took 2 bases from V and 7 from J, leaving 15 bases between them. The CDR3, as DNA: TGTGCCAGCAGCTTCTTATCGGGGGGCGGTGAAAAACTGTTTTTT. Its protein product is CASSFLSGGGEKLFF. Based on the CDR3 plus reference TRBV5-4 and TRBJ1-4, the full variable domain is ETGVTQSPTHLIKTRGQQVTLRCSSQSGHNTVSWYQQALGQGPQFIFQYYREEENGRGNFPPRFSGLQFPNYSSELNVNALELDDSALYLCASSFLSGGGEKLFFGSGTQLSVL.

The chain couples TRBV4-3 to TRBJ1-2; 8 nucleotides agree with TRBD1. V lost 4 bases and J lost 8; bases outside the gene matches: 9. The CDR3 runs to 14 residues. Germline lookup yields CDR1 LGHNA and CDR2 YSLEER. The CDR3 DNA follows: TGCGCCAGCAGCCCAGGGACAGGCTTTTACGGCTACACCTTC. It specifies CASSPGTGFYGYTF.

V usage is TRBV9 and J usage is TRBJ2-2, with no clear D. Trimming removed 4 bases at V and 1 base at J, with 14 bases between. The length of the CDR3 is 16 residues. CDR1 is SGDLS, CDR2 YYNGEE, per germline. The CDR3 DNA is TGTGCCAGCAGCCAAGGGTGGGTCATGAACACCGGGGAGCTGTTTTTT. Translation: CASSQGWVMNTGELFF.

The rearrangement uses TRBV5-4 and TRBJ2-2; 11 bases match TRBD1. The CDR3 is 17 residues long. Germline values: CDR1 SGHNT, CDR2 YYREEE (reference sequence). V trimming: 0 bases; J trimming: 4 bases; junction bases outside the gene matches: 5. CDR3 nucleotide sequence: TGTGCCAGCAGCTTGGCCCGGGGGACAGGGGGCACCGGGGAGCTGTTTTTT. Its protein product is CASSLARGTGGTGELFF.

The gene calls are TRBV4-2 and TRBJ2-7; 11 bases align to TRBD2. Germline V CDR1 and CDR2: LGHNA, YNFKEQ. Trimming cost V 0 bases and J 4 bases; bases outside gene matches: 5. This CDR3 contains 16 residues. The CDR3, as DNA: TGTGCCAGCAGCCAAGATCTGGCTAGCGGGGGGTACGAGCAGTACTTC. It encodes CASSQDLASGGYEQYF.

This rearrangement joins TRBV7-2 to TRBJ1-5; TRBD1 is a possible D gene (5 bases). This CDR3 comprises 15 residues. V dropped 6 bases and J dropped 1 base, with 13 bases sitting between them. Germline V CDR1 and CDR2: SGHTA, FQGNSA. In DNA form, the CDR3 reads TGTGCCAGCAGTCCCACCGGGACGAGCAATCAGCCCCAGCATTTT. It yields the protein CASSPTGTSNQPQHF.

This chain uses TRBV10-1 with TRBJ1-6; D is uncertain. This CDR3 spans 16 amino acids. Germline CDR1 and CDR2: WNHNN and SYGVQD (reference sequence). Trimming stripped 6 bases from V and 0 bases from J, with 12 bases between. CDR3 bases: TGCGCCAGCAGAATTATAGGCTACTCCTATAATTCACCCCTCCACTTT. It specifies CASRIIGYSYNSPLHF.

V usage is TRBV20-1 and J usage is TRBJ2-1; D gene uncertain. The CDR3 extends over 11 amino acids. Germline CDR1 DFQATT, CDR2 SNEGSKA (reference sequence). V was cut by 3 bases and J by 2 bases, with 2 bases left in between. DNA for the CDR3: TGCAGTGCTAGTACCTACAATGAGCAGTTCTTC. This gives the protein CSASTYNEQFF.

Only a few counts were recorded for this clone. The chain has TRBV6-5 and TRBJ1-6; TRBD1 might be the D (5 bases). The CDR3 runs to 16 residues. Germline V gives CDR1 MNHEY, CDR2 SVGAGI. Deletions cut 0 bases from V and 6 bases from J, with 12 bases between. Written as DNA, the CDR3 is TGTGCCAGCAGTTACTCTTCCGGGACTTTTAATTCACCCCTCCACTTT. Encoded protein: CASSYSSGTFNSPLHF.

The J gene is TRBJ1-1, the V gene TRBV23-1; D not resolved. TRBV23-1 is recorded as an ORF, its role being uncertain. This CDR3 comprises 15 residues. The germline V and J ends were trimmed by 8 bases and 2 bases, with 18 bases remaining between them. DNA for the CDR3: TGCGCCAGCTATATTCTTGCGACGCCTAACACTGAAGCTTTCTTT. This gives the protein CASYILATPNTEAFF.

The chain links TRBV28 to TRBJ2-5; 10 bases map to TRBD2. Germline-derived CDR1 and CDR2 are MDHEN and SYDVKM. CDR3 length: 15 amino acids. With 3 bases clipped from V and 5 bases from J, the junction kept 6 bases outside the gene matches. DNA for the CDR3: TGTGCCAGCAGTTTCCAGCGGGGGGGCCGGGAGACCCAGTACTTC. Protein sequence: CASSFQRGGRETQYF.

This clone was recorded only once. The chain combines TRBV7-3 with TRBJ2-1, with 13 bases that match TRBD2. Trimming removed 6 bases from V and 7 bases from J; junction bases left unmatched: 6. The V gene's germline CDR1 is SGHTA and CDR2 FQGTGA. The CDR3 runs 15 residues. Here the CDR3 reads CASSSGTSGVNEQFF. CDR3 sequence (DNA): TGTGCCAGCAGTTCCGGGACTAGCGGGGTTAATGAGCAGTTCTTC.

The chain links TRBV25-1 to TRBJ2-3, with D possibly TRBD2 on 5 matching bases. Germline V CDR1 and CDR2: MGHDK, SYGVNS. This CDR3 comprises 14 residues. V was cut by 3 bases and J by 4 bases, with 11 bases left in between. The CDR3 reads CASSDLARPDTQYF. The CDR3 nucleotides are TGTGCCAGCAGTGATCTAGCTAGGCCAGATACGCAGTATTTT.

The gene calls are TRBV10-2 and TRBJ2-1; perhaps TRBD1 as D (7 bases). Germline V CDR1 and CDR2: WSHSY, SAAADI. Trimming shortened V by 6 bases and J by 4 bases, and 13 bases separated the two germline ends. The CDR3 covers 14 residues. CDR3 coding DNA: TGCGCCAGCAGAACAGGGGCGGGGTACAATGAGCAGTTCTTC. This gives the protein CASRTGAGYNEQFF.

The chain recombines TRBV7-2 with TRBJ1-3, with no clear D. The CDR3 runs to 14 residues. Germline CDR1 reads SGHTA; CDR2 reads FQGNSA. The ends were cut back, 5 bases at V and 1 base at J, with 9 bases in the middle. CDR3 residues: CASSPEASGNTIYF. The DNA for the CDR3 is TGTGCCAGCAGCCCCGAGGCGTCTGGAAACACCATATATTTT.

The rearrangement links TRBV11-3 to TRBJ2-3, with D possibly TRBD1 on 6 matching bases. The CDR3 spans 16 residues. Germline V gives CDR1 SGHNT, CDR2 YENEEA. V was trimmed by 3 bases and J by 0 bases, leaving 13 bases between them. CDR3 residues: CASSLGQSTSTDTQYF. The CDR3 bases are TGTGCCAGCAGCTTGGGACAATCCACTAGCACAGATACGCAGTATTTT.

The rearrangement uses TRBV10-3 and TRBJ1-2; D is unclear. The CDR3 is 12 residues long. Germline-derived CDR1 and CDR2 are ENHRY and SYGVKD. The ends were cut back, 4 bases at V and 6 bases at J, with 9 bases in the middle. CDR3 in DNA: TGTGCCATCAGTGCTGCCAAGAATGGCTACACCTTC. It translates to CAISAAKNGYTF.

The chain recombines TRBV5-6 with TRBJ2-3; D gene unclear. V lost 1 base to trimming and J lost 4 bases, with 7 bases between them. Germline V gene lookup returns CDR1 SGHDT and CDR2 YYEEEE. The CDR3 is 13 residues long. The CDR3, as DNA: TGTGCCAGCAGCTTGCCGGTCGCAGATACGCAGTATTTT. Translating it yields CASSLPVADTQYF.

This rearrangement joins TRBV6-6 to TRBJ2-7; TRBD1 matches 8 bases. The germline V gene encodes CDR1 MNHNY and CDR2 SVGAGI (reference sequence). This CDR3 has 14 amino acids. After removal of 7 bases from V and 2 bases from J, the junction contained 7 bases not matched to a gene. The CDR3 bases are TGTGCCAGCAAAGTTGCGACAGGGGCCTACGAGCAGTACTTC. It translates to CASKVATGAYEQYF.

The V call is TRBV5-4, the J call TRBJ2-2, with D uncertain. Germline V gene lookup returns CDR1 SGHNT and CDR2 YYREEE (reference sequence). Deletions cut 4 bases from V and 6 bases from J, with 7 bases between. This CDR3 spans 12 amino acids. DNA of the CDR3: TGTGCCAGCAGCCCCCTCTCCGGGGAGCTGTTTTTT. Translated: CASSPLSGELFF.

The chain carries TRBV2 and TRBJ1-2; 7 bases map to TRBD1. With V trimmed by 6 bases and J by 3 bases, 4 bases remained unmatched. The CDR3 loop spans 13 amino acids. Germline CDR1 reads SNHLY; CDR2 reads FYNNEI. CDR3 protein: CASRAGTDYGYTF. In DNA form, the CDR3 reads TGTGCCAGCAGGGCGGGGACAGACTATGGCTACACCTTC.

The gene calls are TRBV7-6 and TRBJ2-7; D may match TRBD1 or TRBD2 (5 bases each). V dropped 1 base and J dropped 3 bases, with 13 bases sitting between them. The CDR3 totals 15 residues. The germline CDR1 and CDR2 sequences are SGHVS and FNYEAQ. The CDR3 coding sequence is TGTGCCAGCAGCTTAGGTGAGGGGATACACTACGAGCAGTACTTC. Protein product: CASSLGEGIHYEQYF.

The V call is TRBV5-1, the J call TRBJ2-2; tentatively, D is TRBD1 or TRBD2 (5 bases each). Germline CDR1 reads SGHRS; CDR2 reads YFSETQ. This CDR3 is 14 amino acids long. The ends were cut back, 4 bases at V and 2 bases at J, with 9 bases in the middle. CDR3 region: CASSRDGNTGELFF. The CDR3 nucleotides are TGCGCCAGCAGCCGGGACGGTAACACCGGGGAGCTGTTTTTT.

CDR3 protein: CAWRGLRSGEAYEQYF. The CDR3 DNA follows: TGTGCCTGGAGGGGCCTACGAAGCGGAGAGGCCTACGAGCAGTACTTC. J is TRBJ2-7 and V is TRBV30, with a possible D match to TRBD2 (5 bases). CDR3 length: 16 residues. V dropped 3 bases and J dropped 2 bases, with 20 bases sitting between them. In germline, CDR1 is GTSNPN, CDR2 SVGIG (reference sequence).

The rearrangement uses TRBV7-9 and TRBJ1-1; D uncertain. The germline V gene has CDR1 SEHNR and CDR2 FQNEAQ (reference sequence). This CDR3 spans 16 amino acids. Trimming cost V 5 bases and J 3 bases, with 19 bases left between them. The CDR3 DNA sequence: TGTGCCAGCAGCCCTAGGTTAGCGGGTGCGTACACTGAAGCTTTCTTT. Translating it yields CASSPRLAGAYTEAFF.